This section outlines one T cell receptor (beta chain) sequence together with its context. Its specificity is not known. Drawing of peripheral blood yielded about 10 milliliters from each donor. The data belong to a study of blood T cells in healthy people across ages. Study observations and caveats: Age brought a roughly linear fall in TCR beta diversity measured per million T cells.

Primers used in a second PCR of about 7 to 11 cycles were a sample-barcoded 5' primer and a J-beta primer mix. Via MiXCR, TCRdb re-called the 5' RACE reads, giving one row per CDR3 protein. The sample has about 1.4 million distinct CDR3 sequences, approximately 59% seen once. The receptor comes from a man younger than 30 in good health. The sample was blood.

The CDR3: CASSARQGANGYTF. The CDR3 region has the DNA TGTGCCAGCAGTGCGAGACAGGGGGCGAATGGCTACACCTTC. This chain links TRBV2 with TRBJ1-2; 10 bases match TRBD1. The CDR3 runs 14 residues. With 4 bases clipped from V and 6 bases from J, the junction kept 5 bases outside the gene matches. Germline values: CDR1 SNHLY, CDR2 FYNNEI.